These 21 T cell receptor beta chains were all obtained from the same sample, sequenced in a study of blood T cell repertoires in COVID-19. Here immunoSEQ multiplex PCR was the method, and the copy in TCRdb shows in-frame clones only, minus some. The sample holds just over 250,000 clones, about 90% seen once. Sequenced sample: peripheral blood. The receptors derive from a woman between 65 and 79 years old with COVID-19, enrolled during active disease.

The chain links TRBV4-1 to TRBJ1-2, with D hard to call. Trimming removed 0 bases at V and 7 bases at J, with 15 bases between. Germline V gene sequence: CDR1 MGHRA, CDR2 YSYEKL. This CDR3 spans 15 amino acids. CDR3 sequence (DNA): TGCGCCAGCAGCCAAGATCGAAACGGCGCGGGTGGCTACACCTTC. Encoded protein: CASSQDRNGAGGYTF.

V is TRBV5-6 and J is TRBJ1-4; no definite D call. The CDR3 consists of 13 residues. Looked up from germline, CDR1 is SGHDT and CDR2 is YYEEEE. V was shortened by 0 bases and J by 7 bases, with 7 bases between the two germline ends. The CDR3 region is CASSLGAGEKLFF. The DNA for the CDR3 is TGTGCCAGCAGCTTGGGGGCGGGTGAAAAACTGTTTTTT.

The chain joins TRBV7-2 to TRBJ1-4, with 8 bases fitting TRBD1. This CDR3 spans 15 amino acids. The ends lost 3 bases at V and 5 bases at J; junction bases unmatched: 5. The V gene's germline CDR1 is SGHTA and CDR2 FQGNSA. CDR3 sequence: CASSFYGTGNEKLFF. The CDR3 bases are TGTGCCAGCAGCTTTTACGGGACAGGAAATGAAAAACTGTTTTTT. The full variable domain, rest sourced from reference TRBV7-2 and TRBJ1-4, is GAGVSQSPSNKVTEKGKDVELRCDPISGHTALYWYRQSLGQGLEFLIYFQGNSAPDKSGLPSDRFSAERTGGSVSTLTIQRTQQEDSAVYLCASSFYGTGNEKLFFGSGTQLSVL.

Concerning this clone itself: The sample contains more than one DNA sequence encoding this CDR3. J is TRBJ1-1 and V is TRBV18; D gene unclear. Germline CDR1 KGHSH, CDR2 LQKENI. The V and J ends lost 3 bases and 1 base respectively, with 6 bases between them. The CDR3 runs 13 residues. In DNA form, the CDR3 reads TGTGCCAGCTCACCGGCGGAGAACACTGAAGCTTTCTTT. Protein product: CASSPAENTEAFF. Combining the CDR3 with reference TRBV18 and TRBJ1-1 gives the whole variable domain NAGVMQNPRHLVRRRGQEARLRCSPMKGHSHVYWYRQLPEEGLKFMVYLQKENIIDESGMPKERFSAEFPKEGPSILRIQQVVRGDSAAYFCASSPAENTEAFFGQGTRLTVV.

V usage is TRBV11-3 and J usage is TRBJ1-1; a possible D gene is TRBD1 (6 bases). This CDR3 has 12 residues. Between the trimmed V and J ends, which lost 1 base and 8 bases, there was a span of 8 bases. The V gene's germline CDR1 is SGHNT and CDR2 YENEEA. In nucleotides, the CDR3 is TGTGCCAGCAGCTTAGGGACAGTAGAAGCTTTCTTT. Amino acids: CASSLGTVEAFF.

The J gene is TRBJ2-1, the V gene TRBV7-9; D gene uncertain. V dropped 1 base and J dropped 1 base, with 8 bases sitting between them. Germline values: CDR1 SEHNR, CDR2 FQNEAQ (reference sequence). This CDR3 is built from 15 residues. The CDR3 here is CASSLVTRSYNEQFF. The CDR3 region has the DNA TGTGCCAGCAGCTTAGTAACGCGATCCTACAATGAGCAGTTCTTC.

This clone was counted once. V and J are TRBV5-6 and TRBJ2-7; tentative D call: TRBD1 (5 bases). Germline loops: CDR1 SGHDT, CDR2 YYEEEE. V dropped 2 bases and J dropped 3 bases, with 12 bases sitting between them. The CDR3 is 14 amino acids. CDR3 in amino acids: CASSFRTHVYEQYF. Written as DNA, the CDR3 is TGTGCCAGCAGCTTTCGGACACACGTCTACGAGCAGTACTTC.

The count of this clone is one. In the same sample, other DNA sequences code for this CDR3. This chain uses TRBV18 with TRBJ1-1; perhaps TRBD1 as D (5 bases). The CDR3 totals 13 residues. From germline, CDR1 is KGHSH and CDR2 LQKENI. Trimming took off 2 bases at V and 3 bases at J, with 7 bases between the two ends. The CDR3 protein is CASSPVGDTEAFF. In DNA, the CDR3 is TGTGCCAGCTCACCAGTAGGGGACACTGAAGCTTTCTTT.

This clone has just one count. The chain recombines TRBV7-3 with TRBJ2-7; 8 nucleotides align to TRBD1. Unmatched junction bases numbered 13, after V lost 2 bases and J lost 7 bases. Germline V gives CDR1 SGHTA, CDR2 FQGTGA. The CDR3 consists of 16 residues. The CDR3 here is CASSLGPTGAYGEQYF. Written as DNA, the CDR3 is TGTGCCAGCAGCTTAGGACCGACAGGGGCATATGGGGAGCAGTACTTC. Using reference TRBV7-3 and TRBJ2-7 for the parts outside the CDR3, the full variable domain is GAGVSQTPSNKVTEKGKYVELRCDPISGHTALYWYRQSLGQGPEFLIYFQGTGAADDSGLPNDRFFAVRPEGSVSTLKIQRTERGDSAVYLCASSLGPTGAYGEQYFGPGTRLTVT.

This clone was seen only a few times. This chain joins TRBV28 and TRBJ1-1, with D uncertain. V gave up 2 bases and J gave up 6 bases, with 16 bases separating them. The CDR3 is made up of 15 amino acids. Germline V gene sequence: CDR1 MDHEN, CDR2 SYDVKM. DNA of the CDR3: TGTGCCAGCAGTTTAACGAGGGCTTTTCTTTCTGAAGCTTTCTTT. Its translation is CASSLTRAFLSEAFF.

V and J are TRBV3-1 (or the pseudogene TRBV3-2) and TRBJ1-2, with a possible D match to TRBD1 (5 bases). Trimming pared 4 bases from V and 0 bases from J, leaving 6 bases between. There are 13 residues in the CDR3. Looked up from germline, CDR1 is LGHDT and CDR2 is YNNKEL (reference sequence). The CDR3 is CASSLGANYGYTF. The DNA for the CDR3 is TGTGCCAGCAGCCTAGGGGCTAACTATGGCTACACCTTC.

The chain links TRBV19 to TRBJ1-5; D perhaps matches TRBD1 (6 bases). The germline CDR1 and CDR2 sequences are LNHDA and SQIVND (reference sequence). V was shortened by 5 bases and J by 3 bases, with 8 bases between the two germline ends. The CDR3 runs 13 residues. The CDR3 is CASSGQYNQPQHF. The CDR3 nucleotides read TGTGCCAGTAGTGGACAGTACAATCAGCCCCAGCATTTT.

This chain uses TRBV6-5 with TRBJ2-6; D possibly corresponds to TRBD2 (6 bases). The germline V and J ends were trimmed by 2 bases and 4 bases, with 9 bases remaining between them. The germline CDR1 and CDR2 sequences are MNHEY and SVGAGI. This CDR3 is built from 15 residues. The CDR3 DNA reads TGTGCCAGCAGTTACCTAGGGAGGGGGGCCAACGTCCTGACTTTC. This codes for CASSYLGRGANVLTF.

The rearrangement uses TRBV6-6 and TRBJ1-6; TRBD1 agrees at 7 bases. Losses at the gene ends were 6 bases for V and 9 bases for J; bases not matched to a gene: 5. The CDR3 covers 13 residues. The germline gives CDR1 MNHNY, CDR2 SVGAGI (reference sequence). Here the CDR3 reads CASRPDRISPLHF. For the CDR3, the DNA is TGTGCCAGCAGACCGGACAGGATTTCACCCCTCCACTTT.

The chain is built from TRBV27 and TRBJ1-6; 7 positions match TRBD1. The CDR3 is 13 amino acids. From germline, CDR1 is MNHEY and CDR2 SMNVEV (reference sequence). V dropped 6 bases and J dropped 7; count of bases not matched to a gene: 3. CDR3 loop: CASRGQKNSPLHF. DNA for the CDR3: TGTGCCAGCAGGGGACAGAAAAATTCACCCCTCCACTTT.

J is TRBJ1-5 and V is TRBV19; TRBD1 aligns across 11 bases. V gave up 1 base and J gave up 6 bases; unmatched junction bases: 5. CDR1 and CDR2 (germline): LNHDA, SQIVND (reference sequence). The CDR3 consists of 16 residues. CDR3 in DNA: TGTGCCAGTAGTATAGGGGGGACAGGGGGAAGTCAGCCCCAGCATTTT. Its protein is CASSIGGTGGSQPQHF.

This clone was found once. The chain carries TRBV30 and TRBJ2-7, with a weak D call TRBD2 (6 bases). Looked up from germline, CDR1 is GTSNPN and CDR2 is SVGIG (reference sequence). The CDR3 sequence is 13 residues long. The V and J ends lost 4 bases and 4 bases respectively, with 14 bases between them. The CDR3 protein is CAWTSGGDYEQYF. Here the CDR3 DNA reads TGTGCCTGGACTTCGGGCGGGGATTACGAGCAGTACTTC. Combining the CDR3 with reference TRBV30 and TRBJ2-7 gives the whole variable domain SQTIHQWPATLVQPVGSPLSLECTVEGTSNPNLYWYRQAAGRGLQLLFYSVGIGQISSEVPQNLSASRPQDRQFILSSKKLLLSDSGFYLCAWTSGGDYEQYFGPGTRLTVT.

V and J are TRBV7-2 and TRBJ1-6, with D possibly matching TRBD1 (5 bases). The V end lost 6 bases, the J end lost 6 bases, and 15 bases lay between the germline ends. Germline values: CDR1 SGHTA, CDR2 FQGNSA. This CDR3 is 15 amino acids long. Here the CDR3 DNA reads TGTGCCAGCAGTTTAAGCGGGACTCTTAATTCACCCCTCCACTTT. This encodes CASSLSGTLNSPLHF.

The chain links TRBV4-1 to TRBJ1-2; 8 bases fit TRBD1. CDR3 length: 17 residues. After removal of 5 bases from V and 6 bases from J, the junction contained 17 bases not matched to a gene. Germline CDR1 and CDR2: MGHRA and YSYEKL. CDR3 in DNA: TGCGCCAGCAGCACCTACTTCCGGGACAGGAGAGAGGATGGCTACACCTTC. Translation gives CASSTYFRDRREDGYTF.

V is TRBV5-1 and J is TRBJ2-5, with 8 bases that match TRBD1. Per the germline V gene, CDR1 is SGHRS and CDR2 is YFSETQ. V shed 0 bases and J 3 bases; nucleotides not matched to a gene: 4. The CDR3 totals 15 residues. CDR3: CASSLAGTGKETQYF. DNA of the CDR3: TGCGCCAGCAGCTTGGCAGGGACAGGAAAAGAGACCCAGTACTTC.

The chain couples TRBV27 to TRBJ1-1, with D maybe TRBD1 (5 bases). This CDR3 contains 15 residues. Germline CDR1 MNHEY, CDR2 SMNVEV (reference sequence). Between the trimmed V and J ends, which lost 6 bases and 3 bases, there was a span of 17 bases. DNA of the CDR3: TGTGCCAGCAGAGAACTGTCACCAGGGTACACTGAAGCTTTCTTT. Its translation is CASRELSPGYTEAFF.